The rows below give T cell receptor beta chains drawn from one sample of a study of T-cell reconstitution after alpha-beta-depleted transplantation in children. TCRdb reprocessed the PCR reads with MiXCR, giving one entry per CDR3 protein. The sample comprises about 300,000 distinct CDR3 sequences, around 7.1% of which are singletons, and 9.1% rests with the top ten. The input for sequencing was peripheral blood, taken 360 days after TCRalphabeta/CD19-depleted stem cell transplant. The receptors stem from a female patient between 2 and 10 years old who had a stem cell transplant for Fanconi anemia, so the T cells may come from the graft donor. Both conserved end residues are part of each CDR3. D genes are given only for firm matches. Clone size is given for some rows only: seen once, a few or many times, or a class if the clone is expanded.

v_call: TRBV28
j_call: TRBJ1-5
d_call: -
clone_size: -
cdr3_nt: TGTGCCAGCAGTTTTTTTCTTGGTGGCAATCAGCCCCAGCATTTT
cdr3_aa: CASSFFLGGNQPQHF

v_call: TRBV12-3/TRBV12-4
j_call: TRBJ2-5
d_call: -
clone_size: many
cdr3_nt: TGTGCCAGCAGTTTCCGGGAGAACCGGGAGACCCAGTACTTC
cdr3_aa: CASSFRENRETQYF

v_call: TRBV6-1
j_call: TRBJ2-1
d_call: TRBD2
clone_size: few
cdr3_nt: TGTGCCAGCAGTGAGTTGCTAGCGGGAGAAACCTACAATGAGCAGTTCTTC
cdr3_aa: CASSELLAGETYNEQFF

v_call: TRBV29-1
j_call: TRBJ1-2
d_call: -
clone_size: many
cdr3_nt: TGCAGCGTTGAAGATCACAGGGATGGGGACCCCTATGGCTACACCTTC
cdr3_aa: CSVEDHRDGDPYGYTF

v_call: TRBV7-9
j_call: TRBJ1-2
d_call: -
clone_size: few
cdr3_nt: TGTGCCAGCAGCTTATTCGCATCAACCCCCTATGGCTACACCTTC
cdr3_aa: CASSLFASTPYGYTF

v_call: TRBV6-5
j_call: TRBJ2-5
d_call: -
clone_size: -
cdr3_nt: TGTGCCAGCAGTTACTCTGTGCTTCAAGAGACCCAGTACTTC
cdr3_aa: CASSYSVLQETQYF

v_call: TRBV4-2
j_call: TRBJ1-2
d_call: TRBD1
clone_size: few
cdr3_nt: TGTGCCAGCAGCCCAACTGTGGACAGGGGCGACTATGGCTACACCTTC
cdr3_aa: CASSPTVDRGDYGYTF

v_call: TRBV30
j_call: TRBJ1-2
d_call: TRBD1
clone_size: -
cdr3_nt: TGTGCCTGGGGACAGGGGGCCCAACTGGTCTATGGCTACACCTTC
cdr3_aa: CAWGQGAQLVYGYTF

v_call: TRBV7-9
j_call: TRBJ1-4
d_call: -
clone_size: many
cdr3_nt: TGTGCCAGCAGCCCAGAGCACCTGGGTCCAACTAATGAAAAACTGTTTTTT
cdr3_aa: CASSPEHLGPTNEKLFF

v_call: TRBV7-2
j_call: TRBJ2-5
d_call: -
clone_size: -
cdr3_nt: TGTGCCAGCAGTACGATCGGGCGTCTGTCCTTC
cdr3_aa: CASSTIGRLSF

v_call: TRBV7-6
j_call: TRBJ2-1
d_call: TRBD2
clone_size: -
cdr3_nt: TGTGCCAGCAGCCCACGGACTAGCGGACAGATCTACAATGAGCAGTTCTTC
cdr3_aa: CASSPRTSGQIYNEQFF

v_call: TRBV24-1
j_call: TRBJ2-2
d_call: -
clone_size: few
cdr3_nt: TGTGCCACCAGTGCCCAGGACCTCCCCGGGGAGCTGTTTTTT
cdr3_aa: CATSAQDLPGELFF

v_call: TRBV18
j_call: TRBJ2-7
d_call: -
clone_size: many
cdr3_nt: TGTGCCAGCTCACCAGCCCCGGGCCACGAGCAGTACTTC
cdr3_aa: CASSPAPGHEQYF

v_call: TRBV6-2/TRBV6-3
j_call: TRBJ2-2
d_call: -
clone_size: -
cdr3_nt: TGTGCCAGCAGTTACTCTCCCAGTGGTAGGGGCACCGGGGAGCTGTTTTTT
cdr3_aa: CASSYSPSGRGTGELFF

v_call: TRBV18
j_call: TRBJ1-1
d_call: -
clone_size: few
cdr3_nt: TGTGCCAGCTCACCCCGAAGTGGGGGGAACACTGAAGCTTTCTTT
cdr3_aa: CASSPRSGGNTEAFF

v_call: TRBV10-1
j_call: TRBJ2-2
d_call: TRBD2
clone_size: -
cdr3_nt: TGCGCCAGCAGTGAGGATAGCGGGAGGGCGAACACCGGGGAGCTGTTTTTT
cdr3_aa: CASSEDSGRANTGELFF

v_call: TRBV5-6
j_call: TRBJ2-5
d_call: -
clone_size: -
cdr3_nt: TGTGCCAGCAGCTTGGTCGGCAGGGCCGGCGAAGAGACCCAGTACTTC
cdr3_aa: CASSLVGRAGEETQYF

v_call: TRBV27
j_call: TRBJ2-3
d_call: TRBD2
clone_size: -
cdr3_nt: TGTGCCAGCAGTGATCTAGCGGGGGGGCCCACAGATACGCAGTATTTT
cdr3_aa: CASSDLAGGPTDTQYF

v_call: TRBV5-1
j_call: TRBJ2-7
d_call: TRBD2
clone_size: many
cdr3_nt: TGCGCCAGCAGCCTGGGTAGCGGGAGTACCGAGCAGTACTTC
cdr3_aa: CASSLGSGSTEQYF

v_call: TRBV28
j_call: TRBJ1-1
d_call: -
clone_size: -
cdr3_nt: TGTGCCAGCAGTCCTCCGATTAAGAACATGAACACTGAAGCTTTCTTT
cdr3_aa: CASSPPIKNMNTEAFF

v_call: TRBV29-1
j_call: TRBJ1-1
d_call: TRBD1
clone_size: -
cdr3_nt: TGCAGCGTTCGGACAGGGAGGAAGAACACTGAAGCTTTCTTT
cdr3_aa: CSVRTGRKNTEAFF

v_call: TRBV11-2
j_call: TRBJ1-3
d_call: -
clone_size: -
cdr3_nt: TGTGCCAGCAGCTTAGTTATTAGGGTTCAGTCATTACCCCACTCTGGAAACACCATATATTTT
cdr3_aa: CASSLVIRVQSLPHSGNTIYF

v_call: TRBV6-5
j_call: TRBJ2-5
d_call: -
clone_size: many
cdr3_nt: TGTGCCAGCAGTTACTCGAGGGGGGTGGAGACCCAGTACTTC
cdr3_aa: CASSYSRGVETQYF

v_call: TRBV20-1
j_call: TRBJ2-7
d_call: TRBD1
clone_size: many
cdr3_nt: TGCAGTGCTCCACGGACAGGGGGAAAATACGAGCAGTACTTC
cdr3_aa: CSAPRTGGKYEQYF

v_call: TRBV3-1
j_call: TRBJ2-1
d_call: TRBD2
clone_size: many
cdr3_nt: TGTGCCGCCGCTAGCGGGATTGCCTACAATGAGCAGTTCTTC
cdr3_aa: CAAASGIAYNEQFF

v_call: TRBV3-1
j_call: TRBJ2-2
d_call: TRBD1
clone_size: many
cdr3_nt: TGTGCCAGCAGAGACCAATTAACGACAGGGAACGGCGGGGAGCTGTTTTTT
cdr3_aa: CASRDQLTTGNGGELFF

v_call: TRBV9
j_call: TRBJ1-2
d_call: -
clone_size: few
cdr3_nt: TGTGCCAGCAGCGTAGGGCCGGGGAGCTATGGCTACACCTTC
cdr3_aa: CASSVGPGSYGYTF

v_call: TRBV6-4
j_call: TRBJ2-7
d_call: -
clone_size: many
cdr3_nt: TGTGCCAGCAGTGAAGGCAGGTACTACGAGCAGTACTTC
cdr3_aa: CASSEGRYYEQYF

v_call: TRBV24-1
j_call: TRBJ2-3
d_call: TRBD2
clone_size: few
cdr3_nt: TGTGCCACCTCCCTAGCGGGGGCAGGAGATACGCAGTATTTT
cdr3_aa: CATSLAGAGDTQYF

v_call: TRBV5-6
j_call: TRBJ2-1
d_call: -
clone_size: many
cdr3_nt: TGTGCCAGCAGCTTGAGGGCCCTCTACAATGAGCAGTTCTTC
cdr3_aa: CASSLRALYNEQFF

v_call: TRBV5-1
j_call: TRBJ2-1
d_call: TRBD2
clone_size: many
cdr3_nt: TGCGCCAGCAGCTTGTCAAGCGGGAATCCCTACAATGAGCAGTTCTTC
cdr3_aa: CASSLSSGNPYNEQFF

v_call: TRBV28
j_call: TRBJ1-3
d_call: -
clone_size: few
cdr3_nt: TGTGCCAGCAGCTCTCCCGCGGAGGGCCACACCATATATTTT
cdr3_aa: CASSSPAEGHTIYF

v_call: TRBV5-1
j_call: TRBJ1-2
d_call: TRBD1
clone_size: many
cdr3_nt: TGCGCCAGCAGCTTGGACCAGGGACAGACCGACTACACCTTC
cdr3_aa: CASSLDQGQTDYTF

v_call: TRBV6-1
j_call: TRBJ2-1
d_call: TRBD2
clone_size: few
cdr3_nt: TGTGCCAGCAGTCCACTAGCGGGGGATACCAATGAGCAGTTCTTC
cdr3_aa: CASSPLAGDTNEQFF

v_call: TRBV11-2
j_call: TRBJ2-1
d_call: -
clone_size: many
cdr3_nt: TGTGCCAGCAGCTTTGAGGAGAGGGACCCGGGGAAGCTCAATGAGCAGTTCTTC
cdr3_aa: CASSFEERDPGKLNEQFF

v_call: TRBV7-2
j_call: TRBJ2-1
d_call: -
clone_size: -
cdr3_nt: TGTGCCAGCAGCTTAGGGACAGCGAACAATGAGCAGTTCTTC
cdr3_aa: CASSLGTANNEQFF

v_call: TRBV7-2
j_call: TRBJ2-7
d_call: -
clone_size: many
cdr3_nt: TGTGCCAGCAGTAGGAACAGTGGGTCCTCCTACGAGCAGTACTTC
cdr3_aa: CASSRNSGSSYEQYF

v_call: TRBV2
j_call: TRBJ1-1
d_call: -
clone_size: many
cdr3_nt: TGTGCCAGCAGCAGCTTTACCAAAGCTTTCTTT
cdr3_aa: CASSSFTKAFF

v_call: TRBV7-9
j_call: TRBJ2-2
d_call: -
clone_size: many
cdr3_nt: TGTGCCAGCAAGAAGGACCATAACACCGGGGAGCTGTTTTTT
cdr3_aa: CASKKDHNTGELFF

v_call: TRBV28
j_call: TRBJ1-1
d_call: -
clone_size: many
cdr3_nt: TGTGCCAGCAAGGGCAACACCGGGCCTACTGGGGACACTGAAGCTTTCTTT
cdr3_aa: CASKGNTGPTGDTEAFF

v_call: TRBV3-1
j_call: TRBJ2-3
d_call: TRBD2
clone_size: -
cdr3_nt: TGTGCCAGCAGCCGAACTAGCGGGGGGGCGGGAGATACGCAGTATTTT
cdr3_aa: CASSRTSGGAGDTQYF

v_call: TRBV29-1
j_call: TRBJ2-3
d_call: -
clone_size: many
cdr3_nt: TGCAGCGTCGCAGGGAGAGGGGATAGGGATATTCGCACAGATACGCAGTATTTT
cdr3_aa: CSVAGRGDRDIRTDTQYF

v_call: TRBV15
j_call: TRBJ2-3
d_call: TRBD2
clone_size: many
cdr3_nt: TGTGCCACCGGACTAGCGGGAAGCACAGATACGCAGTATTTT
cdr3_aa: CATGLAGSTDTQYF

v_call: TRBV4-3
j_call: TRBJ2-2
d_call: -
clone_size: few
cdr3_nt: TGCGCCAGCAGCCAAGAGAGGGCCAGCCCGAACACCGGGGAGCTGTTTTTT
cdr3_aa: CASSQERASPNTGELFF

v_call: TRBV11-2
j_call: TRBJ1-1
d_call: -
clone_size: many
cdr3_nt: TGTGCCAGCAGCCCCCTTCCAGGGATGGAAGCTTTCTTT
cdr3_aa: CASSPLPGMEAFF